This TCR beta chain was captured by sequencing in a study of blood T cell repertoires in COVID-19 (dated by TCRdb to about 2020). For context, the study as a whole: The collaborator samples originated in the United States, Italy and Spain and spanned the acute and convalescent phases of COVID-19. The material from the prospective study consisted of cDNA or gDNA derived from T cells, B-cell-depleted T cells, or PBMCs. Deeply sampled blood TCRbeta repertoires from subjects exposed to, actively infected with, or recovered from COVID-19 were included in the dataset. The repertoires were released in a freely available public database intended as a resource for research on the immune response to SARS-CoV-2. Samples were obtained from the ongoing ImmuneRACE study (first 160 participants) and from about 1,300 subjects provided by 6 global collaborators. Nearly every sample came with metadata listing a de-identified subject ID, COVID-19 status, age in years and sex. Where available, HLA class I and class II types were obtained from metadata supplied by the sample provider rather than from assay-based typing.

Whole blood was collected in K2EDTA tubes by collaborating institutions according to the institutions' own protocols. For TCRbeta analysis, collaborators shipped samples in one of three forms: frozen whole blood, isolated PBMCs, or DNA extracted from either of those sample types. For CDR1 and CDR2, the germline V gene lists MNHNS and SASEGT. Its CDR3 holds 18 amino acids, cysteine through phenylalanine. The sequence is cut down to CDR3 DNA, 54 bases in frame from base 1. The V end loses 1 base and the J end loses 2 bases, and a stretch of 21 bases separates them. The immunoSEQ Assay, a bias-controlled multiplex PCR, was used to amplify TCRbeta CDR3 regions from genomic DNA. In the authors' own workflow: The number of nucleated cells in each sample was estimated by amplification of reference gene primers within the assay. To quantify the absolute abundance of each unique TCRbeta CDR3 rearrangement, sequence reads were collapsed and filtered. For each sample, productive Simpson clonality was calculated as the square root of Simpson's diversity index over productive rearrangements. Entries here come from immuneACCESS through TCRdb and include only in-frame sequences with V and J called. Some clones fail to appear in such tables; in the studies checked, an unresolved V gene covers under half of the shortfall, and the cause of the remainder is unknown. The V and J calls and clone size are taken from that table; D and trimming were inferred from the DNA. The sample includes 25,000 to 30,000 clones, with about 84% observed a single time. In total, the top ten clones hold 50% to 65% of the sample.

Summary of the overall study and its limitations: Clinical and demographic metadata were provided uncurated, with the amount varying by source and participant.

As regards this clone: Its target antigen remains unknown. No quality values exist for individual bases; no much larger clone is one base distant.

This sequence uses TRBV6-1 and TRBJ2-7; D gene: possibly TRBD1, on 5 matching bases. Sequencing was done on a sample of peripheral blood. This receptor was taken from a man between 45 and 60 years old with active or convalescent COVID-19. The nucleotide sequence is TGTGCCAGCAGTGAAGTCGGCAGGGTGACAACTATCCCCTACGAGCAGTACTTC. It codes for CASSEVGRVTTIPYEQYF.